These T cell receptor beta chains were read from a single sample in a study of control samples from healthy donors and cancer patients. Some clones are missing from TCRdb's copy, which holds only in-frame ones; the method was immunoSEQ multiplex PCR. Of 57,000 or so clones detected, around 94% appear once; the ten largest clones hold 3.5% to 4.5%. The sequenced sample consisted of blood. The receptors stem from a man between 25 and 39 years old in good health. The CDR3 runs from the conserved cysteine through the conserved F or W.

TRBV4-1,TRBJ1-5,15,CASSQARAGNQPQHF
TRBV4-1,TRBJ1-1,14,CASGSGTVNTEAFF
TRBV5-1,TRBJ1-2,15,CASSSKTDRERGYTF
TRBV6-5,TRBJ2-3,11,CASSPGDTQYF
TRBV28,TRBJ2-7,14,CASSLAEGFYEQYF
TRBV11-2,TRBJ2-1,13,CASSPIAGTEQFF
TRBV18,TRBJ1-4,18,CASSPQPTGRGQEGELFF
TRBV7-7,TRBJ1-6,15,CASSLDRAPNSPLHF
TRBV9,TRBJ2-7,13,CASSLGGAGEQYF
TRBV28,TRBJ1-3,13,CASTPSPRNTIYF
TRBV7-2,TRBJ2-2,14,CASSFQGAGGELFF
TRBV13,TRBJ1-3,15,CARSRGGALGNTIYF
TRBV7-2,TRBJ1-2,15,CASSLARVSSYGYTF
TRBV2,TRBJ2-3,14,CASSERGSTDTQYF
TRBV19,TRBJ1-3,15,CASWTGDIAGNTIYF
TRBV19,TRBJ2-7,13,CASSNRVAYEQYF
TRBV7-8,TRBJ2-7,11,CASGEGIEQYF
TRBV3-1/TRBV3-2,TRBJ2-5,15,CASSQDSGGREAQYF
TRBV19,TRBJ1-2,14,CASSSRGGDYGYTF
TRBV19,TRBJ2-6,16,CASSFTGLSGANVLTF
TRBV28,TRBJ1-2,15,CASSPAGTVNYGYTF
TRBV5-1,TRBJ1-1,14,CASSFEGGNTEAFF
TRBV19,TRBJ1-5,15,CASSVWDRGREPQHF
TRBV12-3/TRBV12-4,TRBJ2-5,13,CASRRSGQETQYF
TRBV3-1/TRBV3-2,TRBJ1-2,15,CASTTEGHSNYGYTF
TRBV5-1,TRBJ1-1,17,CASSLRGREGLSSEAFF
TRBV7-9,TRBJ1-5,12,CASSLDSQPQHF
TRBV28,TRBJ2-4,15,CASSLLSGAKNIQYF
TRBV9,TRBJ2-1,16,CASSVNDLSSYNEQFF
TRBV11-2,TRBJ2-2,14,CASSLVRGRGELFF
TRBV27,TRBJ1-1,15,CASSLLAGGNTEAFF
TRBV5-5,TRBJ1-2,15,CASSLQGAVGYGYTF
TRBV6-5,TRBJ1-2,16,CASSSRYRVSNYGYTF
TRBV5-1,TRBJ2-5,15,CASSPSTSGEETQYF
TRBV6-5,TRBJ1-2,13,CASSYRWGKGYTF
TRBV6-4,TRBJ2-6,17,CASSDEGRASGANVLTF
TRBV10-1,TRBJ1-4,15,CASSETTGAGEKLFF
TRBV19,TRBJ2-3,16,CASSAQGVRGTDTQYF
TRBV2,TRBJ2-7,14,CASSERLPTYEQYF
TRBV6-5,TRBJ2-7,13,CASSYPGTHEQYF
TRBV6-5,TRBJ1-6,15,CASSQTGANNSPLHF
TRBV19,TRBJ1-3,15,CASSIGGDSGNTIYF
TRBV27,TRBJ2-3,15,CASSFRSQGTDTQYF
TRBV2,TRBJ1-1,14,CAIPRTGLNTEAFF
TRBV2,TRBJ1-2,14,CARTRTGAGDGYTF
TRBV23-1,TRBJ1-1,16,CASSQYCDHMNTEAFF
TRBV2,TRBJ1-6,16,CASSTPPGVVNSPLHF
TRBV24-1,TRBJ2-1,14,CATSDFNNNNEQFF
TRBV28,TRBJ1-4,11,CASSLSEKLFF
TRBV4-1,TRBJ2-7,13,CASSADRGYEQYF
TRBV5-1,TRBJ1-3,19,CASSSSATGGAGTGNTIYF
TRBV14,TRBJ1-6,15,CASSGQSSYNSPLHF
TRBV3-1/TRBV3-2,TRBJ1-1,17,CASSPLWTETLNTEAFF
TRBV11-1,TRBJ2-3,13,CASSLFPTDTQYF
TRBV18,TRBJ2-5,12,CASSPDGKTQYF
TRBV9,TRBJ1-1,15,CASSVEGAENTEAFF
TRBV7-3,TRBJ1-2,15,CASSLNGGQGYGYTF
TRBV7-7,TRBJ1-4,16,CASSLVHSATNEKLFF